This T cell receptor beta chain was captured by sequencing in a study of cytomegalovirus exposure and HLA in healthy donors. Turning to this clone: Its matching antigen is unknown.

The PCR used 60 Vbeta and 13 Jbeta primers. The data were produced by immunoSEQ multiplex PCR, yet TCRdb's version contains in-frame clones alone and is incomplete. The sample shows about 160,000 clones, about four fifths of them seen only once. V trimming: 1 base; J trimming: 4 bases; junction bases outside the gene matches: 8. This CDR3 comprises 17 residues. Germline values: CDR1 SGDLS, CDR2 YYNGEE. Study findings and constraints: Later analysis demonstrated an association between a missense DCLRE1C variant and TCR beta V- and J-gene trimming. Immune exposure information comprised only CMV serostatus. Investigators reported fewer than 200 TCR beta chains as tied to cytomegalovirus.

The rearrangement links TRBV9 to TRBJ2-3, with 11 nucleotides matching TRBD2. Sequences were obtained from PBMCs. The clonotype comes from a woman aged 50 to 65 in good health and CMV-seronegative. The CDR3 bases are TGTGCCAGCAGCGTAACACGCGCACTAGCGGGGGCAGATACGCAGTATTTT. Amino acids: CASSVTRALAGADTQYF. Together with reference TRBV9 and TRBJ2-3, the CDR3 gives the full variable domain: DSGVTQTPKHLITATGQRVTLRCSPRSGDLSVYWYQQSLDQGLQFLIQYYNGEERAKGNILERFSAQQFPDLHSELNLSSLELGDSALYFCASSVTRALAGADTQYFGPGTRLTVL.